The 22 T cell receptor beta chains listed next were all sequenced from one sample in a study of shared clonotypes between healthy human individuals. The table came from immunoSEQ multiplex PCR; TCRdb's copy has only in-frame clones and leaves some out. The sample shows roughly 650,000 clones, 97% of them seen only once. The sample taken for sequencing was naive CD4+ T cells sorted from blood. As to subset: CD45RA+ positively selected. These receptor sequences come from a woman aged 30 to 39 in good health.

This rearrangement joins TRBV9 to TRBJ2-1, with 11 bases matching TRBD2. Germline trimming cut 3 bases from V and 6 bases from J; bases unmatched to any gene: 11. From germline, CDR1 is SGDLS and CDR2 YYNGEE. The CDR3 is made up of 17 amino acids. CDR3 sequence (DNA): TGTGCCAGCAGCGCGTATCCGGGACTAGCGGACTTCAATGAGCAGTTCTTC. Its translation is CASSAYPGLADFNEQFF.

V usage is TRBV4-2 and J usage is TRBJ1-3, with D maybe TRBD1 (6 bases). CDR3 length: 17 amino acids. Germline values: CDR1 LGHNA, CDR2 YNFKEQ. V dropped 4 bases and J dropped 1 base, with 17 bases sitting between them. This CDR3 reads CASSPDSVLASGNTIYF. The DNA of the CDR3 is TGTGCCAGCAGCCCGGACAGTGTCTTAGCGTCTGGAAACACCATATATTTT.

J is TRBJ2-7 and V is TRBV4-2; D call uncertain. Germline V CDR1 and CDR2: LGHNA, YNFKEQ. Trimming pared 0 bases from V and 6 bases from J, leaving 9 bases between. The CDR3 loop spans 13 amino acids. CDR3 nucleotides: TGTGCCAGCAGCCAAGATAGCCCCCTCGAGCAGTACTTC. The encoded protein is CASSQDSPLEQYF.

As DNA, the CDR3 is TGTGCCACATTAGACCCGTTCTCCTACGAGCAGTACTTC. It is translated as CATLDPFSYEQYF. The V and J genes are TRBV2 and TRBJ2-5, with D unclear. The J call is in doubt because the DNA end fits TRBJ2-7 better. CDR1 is SNHLY, CDR2 FYNNEI, per germline. This CDR3 has 13 amino acids.

This sequence joins TRBV18 and TRBJ1-5; perhaps TRBD1 as D (5 bases). The germline V gene has CDR1 KGHSH and CDR2 LQKENI. Between the trimmed V and J ends, which lost 5 bases and 7 bases, there was a span of 21 bases. CDR3 length: 16 residues. The CDR3 DNA is TGTGCCAGCTCAAAGAGGACGGGCAGGCGGACACAGCCCCAGCATTTT. This codes for CASSKRTGRRTQPQHF.

This chain links TRBV7-9 with TRBJ2-1; 14 positions match TRBD2. The CDR3 consists of 18 residues. The V gene's germline CDR1 is SEHNR and CDR2 FQNEAQ (reference sequence). With 5 bases clipped from V and 6 bases from J, the junction kept 12 bases outside the gene matches. The CDR3: CASSLPGGTSGSFNEQFF. CDR3 bases: TGTGCCAGCAGCCTCCCGGGCGGGACTAGCGGGAGTTTCAATGAGCAGTTCTTC.

The CDR3 protein is CASSSRDKGGNTIYF. The CDR3 coding sequence is TGTGCCAGCAGTTCCCGGGACAAGGGGGGAAACACCATATATTTT. The chain has TRBV28 and TRBJ1-3; D may be TRBD1 (6 bases). Trimming took 4 bases from V and 4 from J, leaving 14 bases between them. Germline V gene sequence: CDR1 MDHEN, CDR2 SYDVKM. CDR3 length equals 15 residues.

V and J are TRBV28 and TRBJ1-1, with a possible D match to TRBD1 (5 bases). V lost 8 bases to trimming and J lost 3 bases, with 13 bases between them. Germline V CDR1 and CDR2: MDHEN, SYDVKM. The CDR3 runs to 13 residues. The CDR3 region is CASHSTGDTEAFF. In DNA form, the CDR3 reads TGTGCCAGCCACTCGACGGGGGACACTGAAGCTTTCTTT.

The chain uses TRBV7-9 and TRBJ1-1; TRBD1 matches 7 bases. The CDR3 length is 14 residues. V dropped 5 bases and J dropped 5; count of bases not matched to a gene: 8. The V gene's germline CDR1 is SEHNR and CDR2 FQNEAQ (reference sequence). CDR3 coding DNA: TGTGCCAGCAGCCTAACGACAGGGCGGACTGAAGCTTTCTTT. Its protein product is CASSLTTGRTEAFF.

The gene calls are TRBV5-6 and TRBJ1-2; D uncertain. CDR3 length: 12 amino acids. CDR1 and CDR2 (germline): SGHDT, YYEEEE. Trimming removed 5 bases from V and 8 bases from J, with 13 bases in between. The CDR3 here is CASRPTGGGYTF. In DNA form, the CDR3 reads TGTGCCAGCAGGCCCACGGGAGGCGGCTACACCTTC.

With respect to this clone: Other DNA sequences in the same sample also yield this CDR3. This rearrangement joins TRBV5-1 to TRBJ2-3, with D perhaps TRBD1 (6 bases). In germline, CDR1 is SGHRS, CDR2 YFSETQ. The CDR3 loop spans 14 amino acids. Between the trimmed V and J ends, which lost 4 bases and 3 bases, there was a span of 12 bases. The CDR3 protein is CASSLTGPTDTQYF. The CDR3 DNA reads TGCGCCAGCAGCCTGACAGGACCGACAGATACGCAGTATTTT.

The V and J genes are TRBV28 and TRBJ1-5; 7 nucleotides agree with TRBD1. The germline CDR1 and CDR2 sequences are MDHEN and SYDVKM. Trimming took 5 bases from V and 9 from J; bases not matched to a gene: 13. There are 15 residues in the CDR3. Written as DNA, the CDR3 is TGTGCCAGCAGTAATCGACAGGGTAGGCCTAGGCCCCAGCATTTT. Residues: CASSNRQGRPRPQHF.

A word on this clone: The same CDR3 is also encoded by other DNA sequences in this sample. V is TRBV5-1 and J is TRBJ2-3, with 8 bases identical to TRBD1. Germline CDR1 and CDR2: SGHRS and YFSETQ. The CDR3 sequence is 14 residues long. J gave up 3 bases and V 2 bases, and 2 bases lay outside the gene matches. DNA for the CDR3: TGCGCCAGCAGCTTCCGGGACAGGACAGATACGCAGTATTTT. It specifies CASSFRDRTDTQYF.

The chain recombines TRBV6-1 with TRBJ1-5, with D tentatively TRBD1 (5 bases). Germline V lookup: CDR1 MNHNS, CDR2 SASEGT. CDR3 length: 15 residues. Deletions cut 1 base from V and 7 bases from J, with 14 bases between. The CDR3 loop is CASSEEWDESQPQHF. The CDR3 nucleotides read TGTGCCAGCAGTGAAGAGTGGGACGAAAGCCAGCCCCAGCATTTT.

Notes on this clone: The same CDR3 can be traced to other DNA sequences in this sample. This chain uses TRBV18 with TRBJ2-7, with 7 bases lining up with TRBD1. The CDR3 extends over 13 amino acids. V was clipped by 4 bases and J by 2 bases; unmatched bases: 2. Germline V gives CDR1 KGHSH, CDR2 LQKENI. CDR3 DNA sequence: TGTGCCAGCTCACTGGGACAGACCTACGAGCAGTACTTC. Translation: CASSLGQTYEQYF.

This chain links TRBV10-1 with TRBJ1-2; 8 nucleotides line up with TRBD1. The CDR3 extends over 14 amino acids. The V segment lost 6 bases and the J segment 6 bases; nucleotides outside the gene matches: 9. CDR1 WNHNN and CDR2 SYGVQD come from the germline V gene (reference sequence). CDR3 nucleotides: TGCGCCAGCAGGGCGACAGGGGAGGCGAATGGCTACACCTTC. Its translation: CASRATGEANGYTF.

In this sample, this clone turned up once. The gene calls are TRBV28 and TRBJ1-1; D not certain. This CDR3 has 12 amino acids. Trimming removed 8 bases at V and 7 bases at J, with 14 bases between. Germline assignment: CDR1 MDHEN and CDR2 SYDVKM. The CDR3 sequence: CASGGNPFEAFF. The CDR3 nucleotides read TGTGCCAGCGGAGGAAACCCTTTTGAAGCTTTCTTT.

The gene calls are TRBV7-2 and TRBJ1-3, with D unresolved. CDR3 length: 14 amino acids. V was cut by 6 bases and J by 2 bases, with 11 bases left in between. Germline CDR1 reads SGHTA; CDR2 reads FQGNSA. The CDR3 here is CASSSGGTGNTIYF. CDR3 nucleotides: TGTGCCAGCAGTTCCGGAGGAACTGGAAACACCATATATTTT.

The chain combines TRBV6-1 with TRBJ2-5; TRBD2 matches 11 bases. Germline-derived CDR1 and CDR2 are MNHNS and SASEGT. The CDR3 has 14 amino acids. The V segment lost 4 bases and the J segment 13 bases; nucleotides outside the gene matches: 11. CDR3 bases: TGTGCCAGCAGTGCGACTAGCGGGACCATGCTTTGGTACTTC. Its protein product is CASSATSGTMLWYF.

V is TRBV20-1 and J is TRBJ2-7; TRBD2 agrees at 7 bases. Trimming cost V 6 bases and J 12 bases; bases outside gene matches: 11. Germline V gene sequence: CDR1 DFQATT, CDR2 SNEGSKA (reference sequence). The CDR3 extends over 11 amino acids. DNA of the CDR3: TGCAGTGCGCGGACGACTAGCAGGCTGTACTTC. Amino acids: CSARTTSRLYF.

The chain recombines TRBV18 with TRBJ2-7; D is unresolved. V lost 0 bases and J 2 bases, leaving 11 bases between the germline ends. CDR3 size: 15 residues. From germline, CDR1 is KGHSH and CDR2 LQKENI. The CDR3, as DNA: TGTGCCAGCTCACCACCGGGGAAGAAAACCTACGAGCAGTACTTC. This translates into CASSPPGKKTYEQYF.

This clone was picked up one time. The rearrangement joins TRBV28 to TRBJ2-1; 11 positions agree with TRBD2. In germline, CDR1 is MDHEN, CDR2 SYDVKM. J gave up 10 bases and V 3 bases, and 14 bases lay outside the gene matches. The CDR3 runs 17 residues. CDR3 nucleotide sequence: TGTGCCAGCAGTTTTTACTCAGTAGCGGGAGGGCCAGGAGAGCAGTTCTTC. This encodes CASSFYSVAGGPGEQFF.